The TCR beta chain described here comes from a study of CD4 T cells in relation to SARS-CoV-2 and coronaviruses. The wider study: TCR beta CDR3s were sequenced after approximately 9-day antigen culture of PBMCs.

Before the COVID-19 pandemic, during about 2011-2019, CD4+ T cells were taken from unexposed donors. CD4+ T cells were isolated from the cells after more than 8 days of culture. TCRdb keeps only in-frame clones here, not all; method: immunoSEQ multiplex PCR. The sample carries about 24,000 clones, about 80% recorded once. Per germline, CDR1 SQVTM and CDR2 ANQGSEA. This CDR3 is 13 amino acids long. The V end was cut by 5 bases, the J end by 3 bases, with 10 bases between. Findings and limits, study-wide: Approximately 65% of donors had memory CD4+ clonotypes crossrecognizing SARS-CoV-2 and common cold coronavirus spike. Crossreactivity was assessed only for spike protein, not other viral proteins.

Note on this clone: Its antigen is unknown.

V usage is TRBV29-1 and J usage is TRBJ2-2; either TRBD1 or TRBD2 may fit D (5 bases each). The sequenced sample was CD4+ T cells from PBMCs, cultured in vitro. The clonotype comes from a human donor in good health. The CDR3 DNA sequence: TGCAGCGTTACAACGGGGCACACCGGGGAGCTGTTTTTT. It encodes CSVTTGHTGELFF.